The following is a T cell receptor beta chain sequence with its context. In the original workflow: Estimation of nucleated cell counts was performed using reference gene primer amplification. Produced via immunoSEQ multiplex PCR; TCRdb's table is partial and in-frame only. V and J calls and clone size come straight from that table; D and trimming were deduced from the DNA. Of some 170,000 clones in the sample, roughly 87% were seen once. The record originates from a study of blood T cell repertoires in COVID-19. Across the study: PBMCs, B-cell-depleted T cells, or T cells provided the cDNA or gDNA that made up the material.

Trimming cost V 4 bases and J 0 bases; bases outside gene matches: 2. This CDR3 has 15 amino acids. The germline V gene encodes CDR1 SGDLS and CDR2 YYNGEE. The sequenced sample was peripheral blood. This receptor was taken from a woman between 45 and 65 years old with acute or convalescent COVID-19. This chain links TRBV9 with TRBJ2-3, with 10 bases aligning to TRBD2. CDR3 protein: CASSKLAGSTDTQYF. DNA of the CDR3: TGTGCCAGCAGCAAACTAGCGGGGAGCACAGATACGCAGTATTTT.